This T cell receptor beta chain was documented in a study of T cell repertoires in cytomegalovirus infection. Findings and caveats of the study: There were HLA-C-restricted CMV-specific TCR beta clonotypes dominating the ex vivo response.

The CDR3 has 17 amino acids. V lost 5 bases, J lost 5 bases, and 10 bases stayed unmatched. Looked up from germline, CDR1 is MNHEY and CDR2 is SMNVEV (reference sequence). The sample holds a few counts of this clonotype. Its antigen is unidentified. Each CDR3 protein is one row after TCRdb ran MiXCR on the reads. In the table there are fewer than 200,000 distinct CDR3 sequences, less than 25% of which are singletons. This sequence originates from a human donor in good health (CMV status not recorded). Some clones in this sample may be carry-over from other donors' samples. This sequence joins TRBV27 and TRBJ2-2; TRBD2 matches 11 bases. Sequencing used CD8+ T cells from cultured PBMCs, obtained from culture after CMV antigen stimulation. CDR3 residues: CASSPHISGGGTGELFF. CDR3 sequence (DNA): TGTGCCAGCAGTCCCCACATTAGCGGGGGGGGTACCGGGGAGCTGTTTTTT.